Each of the 25 T cell receptor beta chains below was sequenced from the same sample in a study of high-grade serous ovarian cancer treatment subgroups. Produced via immunoSEQ multiplex PCR; TCRdb's table is partial and in-frame only. The data contain around 27,000 clones, around 84% of them singletons. Tumor samples were taken before definitive surgery or chemotherapy. The material sequenced was tumor tissue. These receptors came from a human donor with high-grade serous ovarian cancer.

CDR3 coding DNA: TGTGCCAGCAGTTCAGAGGCAGGGTGGGGCACTGAAGCTTTCTTT. It encodes CASSSEAGWGTEAFF. This sequence joins TRBV6-6 and TRBJ1-1; tentative D call: TRBD1 (5 bases). Germline V CDR1 and CDR2: MNHNY, SVGAGI (reference sequence). The V end lost 4 bases, the J end lost 4 bases, and 16 bases lay between the germline ends. CDR3 length: 15 residues.

A few counts support this clone. The chain couples TRBV7-9 to TRBJ1-1; D may be TRBD1 (5 bases). Germline V CDR1 and CDR2: SEHNR, FQNEAQ (reference sequence). Trimming took off 5 bases at V and 4 bases at J, with 20 bases between the two ends. The CDR3 has 16 residues. Here the CDR3 DNA reads TGTGCCAGCAGCCACCCCCAGCAGGGAGGCTTCACTGAAGCTTTCTTT. Translation: CASSHPQQGGFTEAFF.

The chain uses TRBV27 and TRBJ2-1, with no clear D. Germline CDR1 reads MNHEY; CDR2 reads SMNVEV (reference sequence). The CDR3 loop spans 12 amino acids. Trimming removed 3 bases from V and 12 bases from J, with 12 bases in between. CDR3 DNA: TGTGCCAGCAGTTTTTTTGGGGAAAGGCAGTTCTTC. This sequence encodes CASSFFGERQFF.

The rearrangement links TRBV7-3 to TRBJ2-3; 8 bases line up with TRBD2. Looked up from germline, CDR1 is SGHTA and CDR2 is FQGTGA. The CDR3 has 21 residues. V was clipped by 1 base and J by 1 base; unmatched bases: 19. CDR3 sequence (DNA): TGTGCCAGCAGCTTAATAAGGAGAGCGGGAGTGCAGCGTGGGGGCACAGATACGCAGTATTTT. Translation gives CASSLIRRAGVQRGGTDTQYF. Together with reference TRBV7-3 and TRBJ2-3, the CDR3 gives the full variable domain: GAGVSQTPSNKVTEKGKYVELRCDPISGHTALYWYRQSLGQGPEFLIYFQGTGAADDSGLPNDRFFAVRPEGSVSTLKIQRTERGDSAVYLCASSLIRRAGVQRGGTDTQYFGPGTRLTVL.

The chain combines TRBV7-3 with TRBJ2-3; 8 nucleotides agree with TRBD2. The CDR3 totals 15 residues. The V gene's germline CDR1 is SGHTA and CDR2 FQGTGA. V trimming: 2 bases; J trimming: 5 bases; junction bases outside the gene matches: 6. The CDR3 nucleotides are TGTGCCAGCAGCTTAGCGGGGGGAGTTGTAGATACGCAGTATTTT. Translating gives CASSLAGGVVDTQYF. Filled out from reference TRBV7-3 and TRBJ2-3, the complete variable domain reads GAGVSQTPSNKVTEKGKYVELRCDPISGHTALYWYRQSLGQGPEFLIYFQGTGAADDSGLPNDRFFAVRPEGSVSTLKIQRTERGDSAVYLCASSLAGGVVDTQYFGPGTRLTVL.

The genes are TRBV28 and TRBJ1-1; no definite D call. CDR1 is MDHEN, CDR2 SYDVKM, per germline. Trimming cost V 0 bases and J 0 bases, with 20 bases left between them. The length of the CDR3 is 19 residues. The DNA for the CDR3 is TGTGCCAGCAGTTTATGGCAAGGGCGCAAAAGCCCGATGAACACTGAAGCTTTCTTT. It yields the protein CASSLWQGRKSPMNTEAFF.

This sequence joins TRBV5-1 and TRBJ1-3; D uncertain. V lost 5 bases to trimming and J lost 1 base, with 13 bases between them. Germline assignment: CDR1 SGHRS and CDR2 YFSETQ. The CDR3 is 15 residues long. As DNA, the CDR3 is TGCGCCAGCAGTCCTTCACACGATTCTGGAAACACCATATATTTT. Its protein is CASSPSHDSGNTIYF.

The chain carries TRBV30 and TRBJ1-4; no firm D call. Trimming cost V 7 bases and J 4 bases, with 13 bases left between them. The CDR3 spans 13 residues. Germline V gene lookup returns CDR1 GTSNPN and CDR2 SVGIG (reference sequence). In DNA form, the CDR3 reads TGTGCCTTAAGCGGGCCCGTTAATGAAAAACTGTTTTTT. It specifies CALSGPVNEKLFF.

The chain employs TRBV4-1 and TRBJ2-1; TRBD2 matches at 14 bases. From germline, CDR1 is MGHRA and CDR2 YSYEKL. V was clipped by 4 bases and J by 10 bases; unmatched bases: 6. CDR3 length: 15 amino acids. The chain's CDR3 is CASSPPGLAGEEQFF. DNA of the CDR3: TGCGCCAGCAGCCCTCCGGGACTAGCGGGAGAAGAGCAGTTCTTC.

The chain employs TRBV5-1 and TRBJ2-1; TRBD2 is a possible D gene (5 bases). Germline CDR1 is SGHRS and CDR2 is YFSETQ. This CDR3 contains 16 residues. V was trimmed by 0 bases and J by 4 bases, leaving 14 bases between them. Here the CDR3 DNA reads TGCGCCAGCAGCTTGGGGGCGGCGAGAGGGTACAATGAGCAGTTCTTC. It translates to CASSLGAARGYNEQFF.

The chain combines TRBV27 with TRBJ1-1, with 10 bases fitting TRBD1. The CDR3 runs to 17 residues. CDR1 MNHEY and CDR2 SMNVEV come from the germline V gene (reference sequence). The junction had 12 bases not matched to a gene; V was cut back by 6 bases and J by 2 bases. The CDR3 spells CASRRIPGQGSNTEAFF. The CDR3 DNA is TGTGCCAGCAGACGTATACCGGGACAGGGGTCTAACACTGAAGCTTTCTTT.

The chain carries TRBV9 and TRBJ1-1, with 7 positions matching TRBD1. In germline, CDR1 is SGDLS, CDR2 YYNGEE. J was trimmed by 2 bases and V by 2 bases; bases with no gene match: 3. The CDR3 totals 14 residues. CDR3 loop: CASSVGQVNTEAFF. CDR3 nucleotide sequence: TGTGCCAGCAGCGTCGGACAGGTAAACACTGAAGCTTTCTTT. The whole variable domain, remainder taken from reference TRBV9 and TRBJ1-1, is DSGVTQTPKHLITATGQRVTLRCSPRSGDLSVYWYQQSLDQGLQFLIQYYNGEERAKGNILERFSAQQFPDLHSELNLSSLELGDSALYFCASSVGQVNTEAFFGQGTRLTVV.

V and J are TRBV7-6 and TRBJ2-2; 12 bases fit TRBD2. CDR1 is SGHVS and CDR2 is FNYEAQ in the germline V gene. The CDR3 has 17 residues. V gave up 5 bases and J gave up 5 bases; unmatched junction bases: 9. The CDR3 region is CASSPLAGGFSTGELFF. CDR3 DNA sequence: TGTGCCAGCAGCCCACTAGCGGGAGGCTTTTCGACCGGGGAGCTGTTTTTT.

This clone was detected a few times. The CDR3 reads CSVGLDAGGYTF. CDR3 coding DNA: TGCAGCGTTGGGCTGGATGCGGGTGGCTACACCTTC. The chain has TRBV29-1 and TRBJ1-2, with D unresolved. The CDR3 has 12 residues. Germline V gene lookup returns CDR1 SQVTM and CDR2 ANQGSEA. V was shortened by 4 bases and J by 7 bases, with 13 bases between the two germline ends. Filled out from reference TRBV29-1 and TRBJ1-2, the complete variable domain reads SAVISQKPSRDICQRGTSLTIQCQVDSQVTMMFWYRQQPGQSLTLIATANQGSEATYESGFVIDKFPISRPNLTFSTLTVSNMSPEDSSIYLCSVGLDAGGYTFGSGTRLTVV.

This rearrangement joins TRBV5-1 to TRBJ2-7; 7 bases agree with TRBD2. Germline V gene lookup returns CDR1 SGHRS and CDR2 YFSETQ. V was clipped by 3 bases and J by 6 bases; unmatched bases: 18. The CDR3 consists of 17 residues. The CDR3 DNA is TGCGCCAGCAGCTCGAGTCCAGCGGGATCGGAGCTCCGCGAGCAGTACTTC. It is translated as CASSSSPAGSELREQYF.

The genes are TRBV7-6 and TRBJ1-2; 8 bases align to TRBD1. Germline assignment: CDR1 SGHVS and CDR2 FNYEAQ. The CDR3 is 14 amino acids. V was clipped by 1 base and J by 8 bases; unmatched bases: 6. The DNA of the CDR3 is TGTGCCAGCAGCTTAGTCCCAGACAGGGGCGGCTACACCTTC. Encoded protein: CASSLVPDRGGYTF.

The rearrangement joins TRBV28 to TRBJ2-7, with TRBD2 as a possible D gene (5 bases). Trimming removed 8 bases from V and 3 bases from J, with 14 bases in between. CDR1 is MDHEN and CDR2 is SYDVKM in the germline V gene. The CDR3 consists of 13 residues. The DNA of the CDR3 is TGTGCCAGCTTCAGCGTAGGAGGCTACGAGCAGTACTTC. It encodes CASFSVGGYEQYF.

J is TRBJ2-7 and V is TRBV6-5; tentative D call: TRBD1 (6 bases). The CDR3 spans 15 residues. The V gene lost 2 bases and the J gene lost 0 bases, with 11 bases spanning the gap. Germline CDR1 reads MNHEY; CDR2 reads SVGAGI. CDR3 DNA sequence: TGTGCCAGCAGTTACGGGACAACCGCCTCCTACGAGCAGTACTTC. Residues: CASSYGTTASYEQYF.

The chain recombines TRBV28 with TRBJ1-5; maybe TRBD1 (6 bases). Trimming removed 8 bases at V and 2 bases at J, with 13 bases between. CDR3 length: 14 residues. CDR1 and CDR2 (germline): MDHEN, SYDVKM. CDR3 DNA: TGTGCCAGCTCATGGGGGCAGCGCAATCAGCCCCAGCATTTT. This translates into CASSWGQRNQPQHF. Supplemented by reference TRBV28 and TRBJ1-5, the full variable domain reads DVKVTQSSRYLVKRTGEKVFLECVQDMDHENMFWYRQDPGLGLRLIYFSYDVKMKEKGDIPEGYSVSREKKERFSLILESASTNQTSMYLCASSWGQRNQPQHFGDGTRLSIL.

The rearrangement joins TRBV28 to TRBJ1-2; D not certain. This CDR3 spans 11 amino acids. Germline V gives CDR1 MDHEN, CDR2 SYDVKM. V was trimmed by 3 bases and J by 8 bases, leaving 7 bases between them. The CDR3 loop reads CASSFQWGYTF. In nucleotides, the CDR3 is TGTGCCAGCAGTTTTCAGTGGGGCTACACCTTC.

This chain links TRBV28 with TRBJ2-1, with a possible D match to TRBD2 (6 bases). The germline gives CDR1 MDHEN, CDR2 SYDVKM. The V end was cut by 5 bases, the J end by 3 bases, with 14 bases between. The CDR3 runs to 15 residues. The CDR3 here is CASSQNRGLYNEQFF. CDR3 in DNA: TGTGCCAGCAGTCAGAACCGGGGACTCTACAATGAGCAGTTCTTC.

V gene TRBV18 combines with J gene TRBJ2-1; 14 bases align to TRBD2. The germline CDR1 and CDR2 sequences are KGHSH and LQKENI. The CDR3 has 17 residues. V gave up 3 bases and J gave up 8 bases; unmatched junction bases: 9. CDR3 in amino acids: CASSPLGTSGRGYEQFF. The CDR3 nucleotides are TGTGCCAGCTCACCCCTCGGGACTAGCGGGAGAGGCTATGAGCAGTTCTTC.

This chain connects TRBV28 to TRBJ2-6; D is undetermined. The CDR3 has 16 residues. The germline gives CDR1 MDHEN, CDR2 SYDVKM. Trimming stripped 5 bases from V and 0 bases from J, with 11 bases between. CDR3 residues: CASSPLSLSGANVLTF. The CDR3 DNA sequence: TGTGCCAGCAGTCCACTTTCCCTCTCTGGGGCCAACGTCCTGACTTTC.

The chain employs TRBV18 and TRBJ1-1, with 9 bases lining up with TRBD1. V gave up 8 bases and J gave up 0 bases; unmatched junction bases: 7. CDR1 and CDR2 from the germline V gene are KGHSH and LQKENI. This CDR3 has 15 amino acids. The CDR3 region is CASSNRQGVNTEAFF. In DNA form, the CDR3 reads TGTGCCAGCAGTAATCGACAGGGGGTGAACACTGAAGCTTTCTTT.

J is TRBJ2-1 and V is TRBV9, with D hard to call. Trimming left V 0 bases short and J 2 bases short, with 12 bases between. The CDR3 has 16 residues. Germline lookup yields CDR1 SGDLS and CDR2 YYNGEE. The CDR3 DNA sequence: TGTGCCAGCAGCGTAGATCAGCGACAACCCTACAATGAGCAGTTCTTC. Translated, it gives CASSVDQRQPYNEQFF.